A single sample is the source of the 21 T cell receptor beta chains below, sequenced in a study of regulatory T cells in long-lasting Graves disease. Sequencing libraries for TCR beta were prepared with iRepertoire HTBI primers and Arm-PCR of CDR3 regions. TCRdb re-called the multiplex PCR reads with MiXCR, one entry per CDR3 protein. The sample includes 350,000 to 400,000 distinct CDR3 sequences, roughly 15% seen only once; the top ten take around 20%. Time point indicated: newly diagnosed GD, antithyroid drugs for less than 3 months. Researchers made the TCR library from RNA that was extracted from PBMCs. A further study also used this sample, focusing on T cells in Graves' hyperthyroidism and ophthalmopathy.

Sequencing used peripheral blood mononuclear cells (PBMCs), obtained at new diagnosis, from a patient treated with antithyroid drugs. The origin of the receptors is a woman aged 18 to 35 with Graves disease.

This clonotype was observed a few times. Its ends do not fully match the called genes, so a read error is possible. The J gene is TRBJ2-1, the V gene TRBV11-2, with no clear D. The CDR3 length is 14 residues. Germline V CDR1 and CDR2: SGHAT, FQNNGV. This CDR3 reads CASSLDPASIEQFF. The DNA of the CDR3 is TGCGCCAGCAGCCTGGATCCAGCGTCGATTGAGCAGTTCTTC.

The chain has TRBV14 and TRBJ2-2; D could derive from TRBD1 or TRBD2 (6 bases each). Between the trimmed V and J ends, which lost 4 bases and 3 bases, there was a span of 18 bases. The V gene's germline CDR1 is SGHDN and CDR2 FVKESK. This CDR3 region has 17 residues. The CDR3 sequence is CASSPSGGGTYTGELFF. The CDR3 DNA reads as TGTGCCAGCAGCCCCTCCGGAGGCGGGACATACACCGGGGAGCTGTTTTTT.

This clonotype was seen a single time. Just one base apart from a much larger clone, this may be a read error. The rearrangement uses TRBV19 and TRBJ2-7; D possibly corresponds to TRBD2 (5 bases). Germline CDR1 reads LNHDA; CDR2 reads SQIVND (reference sequence). The CDR3 consists of 18 residues. Between the trimmed V and J ends, which lost 0 bases and 2 bases, there was a span of 20 bases. CDR3 amino acids: CASSIDGPARERPYEQYF. DNA of the CDR3: TGTGCCAGTAGTATAGATGGCCCAGCGAGGGAAAGGCCCTACGAGCAGTACTTC.

The rearrangement links TRBV12-3 or TRBV12-4 to TRBJ2-2; 9 nucleotides line up with TRBD1. The V gene end was trimmed by 0 bases and the J gene end by 6 bases; junction bases not matched to a gene: 2. The CDR3 runs 15 residues. CDR3 DNA: TGTGCCAGCAGTTTAGCGGGACAGGGATCCGGGGAGCTGTTTTTT. Translation: CASSLAGQGSGELFF.

This clonotype has at least ten counts. This chain links TRBV5-1 with TRBJ1-1; D possibly corresponds to TRBD1 (6 bases). Germline values: CDR1 SGHRS, CDR2 YFSETQ. This CDR3 region has 14 residues. Trimming removed 6 bases from V and 0 bases from J, with 12 bases in between. The CDR3 region is CASIQGLLNTEAFF. The CDR3 nucleotides are TGCGCCAGCATTCAGGGGCTCCTGAACACTGAAGCTTTCTTT.

This clonotype was detected many times. The chain carries TRBV30 and TRBJ2-2; D is possibly TRBD1 (5 bases). Trimming removed 6 bases from V and 3 bases from J, with 14 bases in between. The CDR3 extends over 14 amino acids. Germline CDR1 GTSNPN, CDR2 SVGIG (reference sequence). The CDR3 is CACYPVGHTGELFF. The CDR3 DNA follows: TGTGCCTGTTATCCGGTGGGGCACACCGGGGAGCTGTTTTTT.

This clonotype has a handful of counts. The gene calls are TRBV6-4 and TRBJ1-2; a weak D match, TRBD1 (6 bases). Germline V CDR1 and CDR2: MRHNA, SNTAGT. The length of the CDR3 is 16 residues. V was clipped by 2 bases and J by 0 bases, with 13 bases between them. The CDR3 DNA reads TGTGCCAGCAGTGACCGCACGGACAGCCCTAACTATGGCTACACCTTC. Protein: CASSDRTDSPNYGYTF.

There are many counts of this clonotype. The gene calls are TRBV24-1 and TRBJ2-3; either TRBD1 or TRBD2 may supply D (5 bases each). This CDR3 has 16 residues. Deletions cut 3 bases from V and 0 bases from J, with 12 bases between. Germline CDR1 reads KGHDR; CDR2 reads SFDVKD. This CDR3 reads CATSDLRRDSTDTQYF. CDR3 nucleotides: TGTGCCACCAGTGATCTCCGCCGGGACAGCACAGATACGCAGTATTTT.

J is TRBJ2-7 and V is TRBV4-1; 7 bases fit TRBD1. Germline CDR1 and CDR2: MGHRA and YSYEKL. Trimming removed 2 bases from V and 4 bases from J; junction bases left unmatched: 5. This CDR3 is 14 amino acids long. CDR3 loop: CASSQWTGVYEQYF. DNA for the CDR3: TGCGCCAGCAGCCAATGGACAGGAGTTTACGAGCAGTACTTC.

In this sample, this clonotype turned up many times. V is TRBV2 and J is TRBJ2-5; D unclear. The CDR3 spans 12 residues. Germline CDR1 is SNHLY and CDR2 is FYNNEI. V lost 6 bases and J 3 bases, leaving 8 bases between the germline ends. CDR3 sequence: CASRGYKETQYF. The CDR3 DNA reads TGTGCCAGCAGGGGGTACAAAGAGACCCAGTACTTC.

The sample holds many counts of this clonotype. V gene TRBV6-5 combines with J gene TRBJ2-3, with 11 bases identical to TRBD2. Germline CDR1 and CDR2: MNHEY and SVGAGI. The V gene end was trimmed by 1 base and the J gene end by 3 bases; junction bases not matched to a gene: 3. The length of the CDR3 is 16 residues. CDR3 amino acids: CASSYLASGRTDTQYF. The CDR3, as DNA: TGTGCCAGCAGTTACTTGGCTAGCGGGAGGACAGATACGCAGTATTTT.

This clonotype was detected many times. The gene calls are TRBV5-1 and TRBJ2-2, with D possibly being TRBD1 (6 bases). Trimming pared 2 bases from V and 2 bases from J, leaving 13 bases between. The CDR3 consists of 16 residues. Germline lookup yields CDR1 SGHRS and CDR2 YFSETQ. The CDR3 nucleotides read TGCGCCAGCAGCTTCTACGGGACAACCAACACCGGGGAGCTGTTTTTT. It specifies CASSFYGTTNTGELFF.

This clonotype was seen ten or more times. This chain joins TRBV11-2 and TRBJ2-7, with TRBD2 matching 9 bases. The V segment lost 6 bases and the J segment 4 bases; nucleotides outside the gene matches: 7. CDR3 length equals 14 residues. Germline V lookup: CDR1 SGHAT, CDR2 FQNNGV. CDR3 DNA sequence: TGTGCCAGCAGTTTTAGCGGGAGCGTATACGAGCAGTACTTC. Amino acids: CASSFSGSVYEQYF.

Concerning this clonotype itself: A much larger clone lies one base from this, so it may be a read error. This chain connects TRBV27 to TRBJ2-1, with TRBD2 identical over 9 bases. This CDR3 has 14 amino acids. Germline V gene sequence: CDR1 MNHEY, CDR2 SMNVEV (reference sequence). V trimming: 7 bases; J trimming: 6 bases; junction bases outside the gene matches: 7. The CDR3 region has the DNA TGTGCCAGCAAACCGACTAGCGGATGCAATGAGCAGTTCTTC. The encoded protein is CASKPTSGCNEQFF.

This clonotype was recorded a few times. DNA for the CDR3: TGTGCCAGCAGCTCGGGCCATGGGGGCTACACCTTC. Amino acids: CASSSGHGGYTF. V is TRBV9 and J is TRBJ1-2, with D hard to call. Per germline, CDR1 SGDLS and CDR2 YYNGEE. The CDR3 is 12 amino acids. V was pared by 4 bases and J by 8 bases, with 12 bases between. Full variable domain (remainder filled in from reference TRBV9 and TRBJ1-2): DSGVTQTPKHLITATGQRVTLRCSPRSGDLSVYWYQQSLDQGLQFLIQYYNGEERAKGNILERFSAQQFPDLHSELNLSSLELGDSALYFCASSSGHGGYTFGSGTRLTVV.

The rearrangement links TRBV19 to TRBJ2-1; a possible D gene is TRBD2 (6 bases). V was clipped by 6 bases and J by 0 bases, with 12 bases between them. The CDR3 spans 15 residues. CDR1 LNHDA and CDR2 SQIVND come from the germline V gene (reference sequence). The CDR3 protein is CASSLAGNSYNEQFF. In DNA form, the CDR3 reads TGTGCCAGTAGCCTCGCGGGAAACTCCTACAATGAGCAGTTCTTC.

This clonotype was counted many times. The chain employs TRBV5-1 and TRBJ2-3; unclear D gene. Germline CDR1 and CDR2: SGHRS and YFSETQ. This CDR3 is 16 amino acids long. V gave up 3 bases and J gave up 0 bases, with 14 bases separating them. DNA of the CDR3: TGCGCCAGCAGCTCCCGACGGTTAGCTAGCACAGATACGCAGTATTTT. It encodes CASSSRRLASTDTQYF.

This sequence joins TRBV6-1 and TRBJ2-1; 16 positions match TRBD2. Germline V CDR1 and CDR2: MNHNS, SASEGT. The CDR3 runs 23 residues. Germline trimming cut 3 bases from V and 4 bases from J; bases unmatched to any gene: 21. CDR3 DNA: TGTGCCAGCAGTGACTTTCCCGGGACTAGCGGGGGGGTTGGGTCAAAAACTTACAATGAGCAGTTCTTC. This sequence encodes CASSDFPGTSGGVGSKTYNEQFF.

There are many counts of this clonotype. This chain uses TRBV27 with TRBJ2-3, with D perhaps matching TRBD1 (5 bases). The ends were cut back, 2 bases at V and 0 bases at J, with 6 bases in the middle. The germline CDR1 and CDR2 sequences are MNHEY and SMNVEV (reference sequence). This CDR3 is 14 amino acids long. DNA for the CDR3: TGTGCCAGCAGTTTAGGGGCCAGCACAGATACGCAGTATTTT. The encoded protein is CASSLGASTDTQYF.

This clonotype was seen many times. The chain is built from TRBV3-1 and TRBJ1-1, with D perhaps matching TRBD1 (5 bases). The CDR3 totals 15 residues. Germline V gene sequence: CDR1 LGHDT, CDR2 YNNKEL (reference sequence). V was trimmed by 1 base and J by 3 bases, leaving 12 bases between them. CDR3 in amino acids: CASSQVGGADTEAFF. The CDR3 DNA sequence: TGTGCCAGCAGCCAAGTGGGAGGGGCTGACACTGAAGCTTTCTTT.

This clonotype was observed a handful of times. CDR3: CSATDGGGATEAFF. The CDR3 region has the DNA TGCAGTGCTACCGACGGCGGGGGGGCAACTGAAGCTTTCTTT. The chain is built from TRBV20-1 and TRBJ1-1; D possibly corresponds to TRBD1 (6 bases). CDR1 DFQATT and CDR2 SNEGSKA come from the germline V gene (reference sequence). The CDR3 is 14 residues long. V was clipped by 4 bases and J by 5 bases, with 17 bases between them.